This TCR beta chain was identified in a study of blood T cell repertoires in COVID-19. At the level of the study: The cDNA or gDNA used as material had been derived from T cells, B-cell-depleted T cells, or PBMCs.

The CDR3 is 13 residues long. The germline V and J ends were trimmed by 3 bases and 2 bases, with 11 bases remaining between them. Germline CDR1 reads DFQATT; CDR2 reads SNEGSKA (reference sequence). This clone showed up just a few times. In the study's own analysis: Estimation of nucleated cell counts relied on the amplification of reference gene primers. Produced via immunoSEQ multiplex PCR; TCRdb's table is partial and in-frame only. That table furnishes V, J and clone size, whereas the DNA furnished D and trimming. The sample records about 88,000 clones, more than 85% being singletons. The chain combines TRBV20-1 with TRBJ2-7; D unclear. Specimen: peripheral blood. This clonotype was obtained from a man aged 55-75 years with acute or convalescent COVID-19. Here the CDR3 reads CSASIGRTYEQYF. The CDR3 nucleotides read TGCAGTGCTAGTATCGGCAGGACCTACGAGCAGTACTTC.